This T cell receptor beta chain was identified during a study of blood T cell repertoires in COVID-19. Overall study: Acute and convalescent COVID-19 specimens originated in the United States, Italy and Spain. The cDNA or gDNA used as material had been derived from T cells, B-cell-depleted T cells, or PBMCs.

Authors' methods: For nucleated cells, counts were estimated from reference gene primer amplification. The data were produced by immunoSEQ multiplex PCR, yet TCRdb's version contains in-frame clones alone and is incomplete. V, J and clone size derive from that table, while D and trimming were established from the DNA sequence. The sample contains some 700,000 clones, approximately 90% of which appear only once. There are 13 residues in the CDR3. V was trimmed by 2 bases and J by 5 bases, leaving 7 bases between them. Germline V gene sequence: CDR1 ENHRY, CDR2 SYGVKD. The sequence was collected from a woman aged 18-30 years with acute or convalescent COVID-19. The chain recombines TRBV10-3 with TRBJ2-1, with D possibly matching TRBD2 (5 bases). The sequencing input was peripheral blood. This CDR3 reads CAISEASNNEQFF. In nucleotides, the CDR3 is TGTGCCATCAGTGAGGCTAGCAACAATGAGCAGTTCTTC.